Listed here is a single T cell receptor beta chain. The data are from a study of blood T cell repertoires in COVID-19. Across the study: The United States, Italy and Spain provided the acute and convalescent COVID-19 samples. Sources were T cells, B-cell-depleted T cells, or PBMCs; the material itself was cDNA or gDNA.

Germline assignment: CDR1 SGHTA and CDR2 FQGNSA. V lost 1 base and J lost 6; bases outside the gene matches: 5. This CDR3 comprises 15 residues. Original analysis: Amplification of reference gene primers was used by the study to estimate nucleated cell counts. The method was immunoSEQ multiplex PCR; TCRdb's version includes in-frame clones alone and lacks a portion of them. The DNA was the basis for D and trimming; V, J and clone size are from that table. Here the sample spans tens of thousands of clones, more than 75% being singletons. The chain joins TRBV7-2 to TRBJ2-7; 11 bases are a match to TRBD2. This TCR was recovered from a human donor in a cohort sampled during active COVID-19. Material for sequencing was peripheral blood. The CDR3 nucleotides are TGTGCCAGCAGCTTAGTGGTGCTAGCGGGAGGCGAGCAGTACTTC. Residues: CASSLVVLAGGEQYF.